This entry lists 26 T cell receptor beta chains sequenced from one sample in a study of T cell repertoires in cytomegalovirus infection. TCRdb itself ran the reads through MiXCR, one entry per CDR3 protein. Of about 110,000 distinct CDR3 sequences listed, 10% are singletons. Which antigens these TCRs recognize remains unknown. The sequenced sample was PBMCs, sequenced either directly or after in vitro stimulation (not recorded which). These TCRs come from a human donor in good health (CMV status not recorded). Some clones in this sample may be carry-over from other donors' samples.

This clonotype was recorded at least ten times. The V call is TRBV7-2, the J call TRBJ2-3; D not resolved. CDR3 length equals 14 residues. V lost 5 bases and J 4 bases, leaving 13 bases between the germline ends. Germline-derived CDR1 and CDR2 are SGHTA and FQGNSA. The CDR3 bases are TGTGCCAGCAGCGGACCGGGCCGGCCAGATACGCAGTATTTT. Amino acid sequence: CASSGPGRPDTQYF.

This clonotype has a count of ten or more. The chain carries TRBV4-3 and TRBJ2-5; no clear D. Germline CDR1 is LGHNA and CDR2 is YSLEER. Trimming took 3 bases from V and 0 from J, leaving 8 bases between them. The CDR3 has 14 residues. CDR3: CASSQYGYQETQYF. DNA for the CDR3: TGCGCCAGCAGCCAGTACGGGTACCAAGAGACCCAGTACTTC.

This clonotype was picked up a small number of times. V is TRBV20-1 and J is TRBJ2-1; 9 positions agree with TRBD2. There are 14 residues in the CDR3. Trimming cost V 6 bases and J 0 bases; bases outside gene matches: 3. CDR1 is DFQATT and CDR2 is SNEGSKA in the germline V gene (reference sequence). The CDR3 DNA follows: TGCAGTGCCAGTAGCGGGAGCTCCTACAATGAGCAGTTCTTC. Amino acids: CSASSGSSYNEQFF.

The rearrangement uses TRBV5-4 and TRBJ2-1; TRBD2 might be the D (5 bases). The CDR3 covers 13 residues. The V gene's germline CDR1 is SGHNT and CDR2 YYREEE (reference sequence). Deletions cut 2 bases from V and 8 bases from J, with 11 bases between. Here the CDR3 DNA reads TGTGCCAGCAGCTTCCTAGCCCGTGATGAGCAGTTCTTC. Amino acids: CASSFLARDEQFF.

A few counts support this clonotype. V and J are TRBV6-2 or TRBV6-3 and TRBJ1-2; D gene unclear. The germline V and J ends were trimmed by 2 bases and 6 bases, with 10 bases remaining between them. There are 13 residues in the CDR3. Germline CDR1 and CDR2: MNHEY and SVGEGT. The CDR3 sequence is CASSYAPPNGYTF. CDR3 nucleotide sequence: TGTGCCAGCAGTTACGCCCCCCCCAATGGCTACACCTTC.

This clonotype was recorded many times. The DNA of the CDR3 is TGTGCCAGCAGCCTCCCAGCGGCAGATACGCAGTATTTT. It is translated as CASSLPAADTQYF. The rearrangement uses TRBV7-2 and TRBJ2-3; TRBD2 is a possible D gene (5 bases). CDR3 length: 13 residues. The V gene's germline CDR1 is SGHTA and CDR2 FQGNSA. V dropped 5 bases and J dropped 4 bases, with 10 bases sitting between them.

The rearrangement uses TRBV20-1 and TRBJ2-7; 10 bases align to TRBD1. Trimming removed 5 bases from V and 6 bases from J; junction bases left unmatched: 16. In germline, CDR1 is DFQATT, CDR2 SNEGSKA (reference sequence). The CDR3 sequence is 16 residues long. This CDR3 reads CSAVGLSGTGEVEQYF. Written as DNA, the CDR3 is TGCAGTGCTGTTGGACTATCCGGGACAGGGGAGGTCGAGCAGTACTTC.

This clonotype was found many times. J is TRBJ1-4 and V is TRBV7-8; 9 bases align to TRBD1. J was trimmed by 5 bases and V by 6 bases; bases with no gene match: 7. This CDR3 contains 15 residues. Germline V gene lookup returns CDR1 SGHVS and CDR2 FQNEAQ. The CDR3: CASSWGQGLNEKLFF. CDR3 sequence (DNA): TGTGCCAGCAGTTGGGGACAGGGTCTGAATGAAAAACTGTTTTTT.

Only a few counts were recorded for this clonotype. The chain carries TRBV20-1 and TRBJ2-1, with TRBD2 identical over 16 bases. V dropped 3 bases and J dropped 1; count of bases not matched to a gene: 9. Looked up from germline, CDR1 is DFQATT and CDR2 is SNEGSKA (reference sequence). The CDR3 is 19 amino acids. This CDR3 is CSARVGTSGRAASYNEQFF. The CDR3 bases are TGCAGTGCTAGGGTGGGGACTAGCGGGAGGGCCGCTTCCTACAATGAGCAGTTCTTC.

CDR3 residues: CAISPGTSGSPGELFF. The DNA of the CDR3 is TGTGCCATCAGTCCCGGGACTAGCGGGAGCCCCGGGGAGCTGTTTTTT. The rearrangement joins TRBV10-3 to TRBJ2-2; 14 bases align to TRBD2. V gave up 5 bases and J gave up 6 bases; unmatched junction bases: 5. CDR1 and CDR2 (germline): ENHRY, SYGVKD. This CDR3 is 16 amino acids long.

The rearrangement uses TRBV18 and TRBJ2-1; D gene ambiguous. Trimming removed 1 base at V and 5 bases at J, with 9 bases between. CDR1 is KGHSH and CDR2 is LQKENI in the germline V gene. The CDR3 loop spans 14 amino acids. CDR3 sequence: CASSPRGSNNEQFF. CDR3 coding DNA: TGTGCCAGCTCACCACGGGGATCCAACAATGAGCAGTTCTTC. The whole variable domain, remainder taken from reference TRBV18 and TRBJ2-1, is NAGVMQNPRHLVRRRGQEARLRCSPMKGHSHVYWYRQLPEEGLKFMVYLQKENIIDESGMPKERFSAEFPKEGPSILRIQQVVRGDSAAYFCASSPRGSNNEQFFGPGTRLTVL.

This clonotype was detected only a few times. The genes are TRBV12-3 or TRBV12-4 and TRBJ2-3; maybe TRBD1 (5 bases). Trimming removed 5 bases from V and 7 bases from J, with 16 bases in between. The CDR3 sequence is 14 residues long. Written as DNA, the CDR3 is TGTGCCAGCAGTACCCCAAAGGGGTTCTATACGCAGTATTTT. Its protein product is CASSTPKGFYTQYF.

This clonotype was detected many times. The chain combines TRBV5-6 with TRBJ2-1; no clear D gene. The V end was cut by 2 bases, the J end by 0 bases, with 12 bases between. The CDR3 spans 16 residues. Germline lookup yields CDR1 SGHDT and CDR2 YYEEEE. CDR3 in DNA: TGTGCCAGCAGCTTAGAGTGGGTCGGCTCCTACAATGAGCAGTTCTTC. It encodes CASSLEWVGSYNEQFF. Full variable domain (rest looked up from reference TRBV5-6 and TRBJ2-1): DAGVTQSPTHLIKTRGQQVTLRCSPKSGHDTVSWYQQALGQGPQFIFQYYEEEERQRGNFPDRFSGHQFPNYSSELNVNALLLGDSALYLCASSLEWVGSYNEQFFGPGTRLTVL.

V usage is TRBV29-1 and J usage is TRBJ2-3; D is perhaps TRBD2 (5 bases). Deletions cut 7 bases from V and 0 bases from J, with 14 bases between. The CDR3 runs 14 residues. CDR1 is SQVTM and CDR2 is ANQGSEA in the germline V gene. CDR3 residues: CSAGLGLSTDTQYF. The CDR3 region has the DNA TGCAGCGCAGGACTTGGACTGAGCACAGATACGCAGTATTTT.

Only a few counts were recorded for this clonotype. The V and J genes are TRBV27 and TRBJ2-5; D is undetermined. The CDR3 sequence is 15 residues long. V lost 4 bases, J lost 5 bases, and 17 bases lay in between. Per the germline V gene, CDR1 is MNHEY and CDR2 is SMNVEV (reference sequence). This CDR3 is CASSSIVGPLETQYF. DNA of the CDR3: TGTGCCAGCAGTTCTATCGTCGGGCCGCTCGAGACCCAGTACTTC.

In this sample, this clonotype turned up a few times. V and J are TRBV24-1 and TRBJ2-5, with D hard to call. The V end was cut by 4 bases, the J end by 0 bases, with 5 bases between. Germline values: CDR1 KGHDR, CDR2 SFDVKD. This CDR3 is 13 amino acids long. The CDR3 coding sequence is TGTGCCACCAGTGACGGGTACCAAGAGACCCAGTACTTC. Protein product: CATSDGYQETQYF.

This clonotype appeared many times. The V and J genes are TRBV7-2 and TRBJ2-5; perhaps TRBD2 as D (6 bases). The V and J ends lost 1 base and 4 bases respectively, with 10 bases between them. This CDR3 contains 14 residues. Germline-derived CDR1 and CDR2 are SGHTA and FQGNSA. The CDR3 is CASSLVLAGETQYF. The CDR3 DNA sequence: TGTGCCAGCAGCTTAGTACTAGCCGGAGAGACCCAGTACTTC.

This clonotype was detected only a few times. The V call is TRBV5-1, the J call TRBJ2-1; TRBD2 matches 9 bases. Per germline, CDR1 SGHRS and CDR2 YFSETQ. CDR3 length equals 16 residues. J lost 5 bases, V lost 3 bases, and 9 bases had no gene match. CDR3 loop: CASSYGGAGGNNEQFF. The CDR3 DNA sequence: TGCGCCAGCAGCTATGGTGGAGCGGGAGGAAACAATGAGCAGTTCTTC.

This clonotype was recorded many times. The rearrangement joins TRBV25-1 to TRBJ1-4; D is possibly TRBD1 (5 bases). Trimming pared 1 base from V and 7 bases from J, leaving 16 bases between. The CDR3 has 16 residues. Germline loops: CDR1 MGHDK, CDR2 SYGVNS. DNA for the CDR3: TGTGCCAGCAGTGAATCGGCGATGGGACGAGGTGAAAAACTGTTTTTT. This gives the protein CASSESAMGRGEKLFF.

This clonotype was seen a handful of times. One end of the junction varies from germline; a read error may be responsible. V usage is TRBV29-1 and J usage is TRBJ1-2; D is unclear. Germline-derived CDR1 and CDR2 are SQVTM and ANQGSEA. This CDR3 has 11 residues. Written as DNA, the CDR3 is TGCAGCGTGGAAGCTAACTATGGCTACACCTTC. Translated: CSVEANYGYTF.

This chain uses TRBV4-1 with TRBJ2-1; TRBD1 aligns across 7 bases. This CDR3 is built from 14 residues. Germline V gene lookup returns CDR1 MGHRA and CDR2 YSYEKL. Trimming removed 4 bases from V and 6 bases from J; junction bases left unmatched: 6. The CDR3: CASSLFRDSNEQFF. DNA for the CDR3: TGCGCCAGCAGCCTCTTTCGGGACAGCAATGAGCAGTTCTTC.

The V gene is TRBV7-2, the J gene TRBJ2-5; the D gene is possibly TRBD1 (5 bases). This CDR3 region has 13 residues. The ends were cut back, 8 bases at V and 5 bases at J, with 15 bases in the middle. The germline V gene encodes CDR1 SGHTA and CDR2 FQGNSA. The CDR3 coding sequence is TGTGCCAGCCTGGGGCCATCAAGGGAGACCCAGTACTTC. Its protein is CASLGPSRETQYF.

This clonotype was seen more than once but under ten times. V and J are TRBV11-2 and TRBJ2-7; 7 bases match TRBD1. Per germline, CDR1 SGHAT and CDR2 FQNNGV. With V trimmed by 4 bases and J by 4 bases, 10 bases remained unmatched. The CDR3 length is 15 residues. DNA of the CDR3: TGTGCCAGCAGCTCCGCCTCGGGACAGCTGTACGAGCAGTACTTC. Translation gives CASSSASGQLYEQYF. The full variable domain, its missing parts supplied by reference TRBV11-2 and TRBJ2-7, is EAGVAQSPRYKIIEKRQSVAFWCNPISGHATLYWYQQILGQGPKLLIQFQNNGVVDDSQLPKDRFSAERLKGVDSTLKIQPAKLEDSAVYLCASSSASGQLYEQYFGPGTRLTVT.

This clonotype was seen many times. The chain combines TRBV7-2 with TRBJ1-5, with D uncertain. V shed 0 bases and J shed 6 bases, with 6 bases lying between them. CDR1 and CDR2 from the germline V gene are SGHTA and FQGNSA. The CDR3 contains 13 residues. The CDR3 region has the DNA TGTGCCAGCAGCTTAGCGGTGTTTCAGCCCCAGCATTTT. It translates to CASSLAVFQPQHF.

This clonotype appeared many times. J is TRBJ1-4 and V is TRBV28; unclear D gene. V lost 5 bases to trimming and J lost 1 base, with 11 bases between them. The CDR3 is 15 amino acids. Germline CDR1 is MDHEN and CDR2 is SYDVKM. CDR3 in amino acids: CASSHLMRTNEKLFF. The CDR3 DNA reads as TGTGCCAGCAGTCACCTCATGAGAACTAATGAAAAACTGTTTTTT.

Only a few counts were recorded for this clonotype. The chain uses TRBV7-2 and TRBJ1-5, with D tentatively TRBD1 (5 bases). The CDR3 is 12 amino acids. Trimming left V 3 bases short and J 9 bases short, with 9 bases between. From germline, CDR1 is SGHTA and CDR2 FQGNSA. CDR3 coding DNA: TGTGCCAGCAGCTTTAGGGGCGCGCCCCAGCATTTT. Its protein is CASSFRGAPQHF.